This entry lists 15 T cell receptor beta chains sequenced from one sample in a study of vaccination effects on CD4 cells after COVID-19. Clones were sequenced by immunoSEQ multiplex PCR, and TCRdb holds only the in-frame ones, with some missing. The repertoire includes around 24,000 clones, just under 75% of them detected once, and around 3.5% sits in the top ten. These TCRs are of unknown antigen specificity. ViraFEST assay sequencing came after antigen-specific CD4+ T cells were expanded with viral peptide pools. Cultured cells yielded isolated CD4+ T cells after 10 to 11 days. Nucleocapsid antibodies were negative in the vaccine recipients, who had never had SARS-CoV-2 infection. The specimen was CD4+ T cells from PBMCs cultured with SARS-CoV-2 spike peptides, collected before COVID-19 vaccination. The source of these receptors is a human donor who received a COVID-19 vaccine.

The CDR3 coding sequence is TGCGCCAGCAGCCTACGGGACGGTCCCTACAATGAGCAGTTCTTC. This codes for CASSLRDGPYNEQFF. This chain connects TRBV4-1 to TRBJ2-1; D possibly matches TRBD1 or TRBD2 (5 bases each). The germline V and J ends were trimmed by 4 bases and 2 bases, with 12 bases remaining between them. This CDR3 comprises 15 residues. Germline V gene sequence: CDR1 MGHRA, CDR2 YSYEKL.

The V and J genes are TRBV3-1 (or the pseudogene TRBV3-2) and TRBJ2-5, with D perhaps matching TRBD1 (6 bases). Deletions cut 6 bases from V and 4 bases from J, with 15 bases between. In germline, CDR1 is LGHDT, CDR2 YNNKEL (reference sequence). The CDR3 is made up of 14 amino acids. The CDR3 DNA reads as TGTGCCAGCAGAAATCAGGGGAGTGGAGAGACCCAGTACTTC. Translated: CASRNQGSGETQYF.

This rearrangement joins TRBV29-1 to TRBJ2-5, with 8 bases matching TRBD1. Germline V gives CDR1 SQVTM, CDR2 ANQGSEA. The CDR3 length is 15 residues. V was clipped by 5 bases and J by 11 bases; unmatched bases: 19. Here the CDR3 reads CSVPEKGDRKASQYF. The CDR3 nucleotides read TGCAGCGTTCCCGAAAAGGGGGACAGGAAGGCCTCGCAGTACTTC.

In this sample, this clone turned up once. The rearrangement joins TRBV11-2 to TRBJ1-3; possible D gene TRBD1, 5 bases. From germline, CDR1 is SGHAT and CDR2 FQNNGV. The CDR3 has 15 residues. V shed 6 bases and J shed 3 bases, with 15 bases lying between them. The CDR3: CASRTLGEGGNTIYF. The CDR3 nucleotides read TGTGCCAGCAGGACCCTAGGGGAAGGTGGAAACACCATATATTTT.

This clone appeared a single time. The chain employs TRBV7-9 and TRBJ2-3; D ambiguous. Trimming removed 2 bases from V and 0 bases from J, with 12 bases in between. CDR1 and CDR2 from the germline V gene are SEHNR and FQNEAQ (reference sequence). The CDR3 runs 16 residues. The CDR3: CASSLISGLSTDTQYF. CDR3 DNA: TGTGCCAGCAGCTTAATCTCAGGTCTGAGCACAGATACGCAGTATTTT.

The gene calls are TRBV11-2 and TRBJ2-1, with D unclear. The CDR3 is 13 residues long. Germline V lookup: CDR1 SGHAT, CDR2 FQNNGV. The V and J ends lost 1 base and 4 bases respectively, with 5 bases between them. CDR3: CASSLALYNEQFF. The CDR3 coding sequence is TGTGCCAGCAGCTTAGCGTTATACAATGAGCAGTTCTTC.

The rearrangement joins TRBV11-1 to TRBJ2-5, with 8 nucleotides matching TRBD1. Germline V lookup: CDR1 SGHAT, CDR2 FQDESV (reference sequence). V dropped 0 bases and J dropped 1; count of bases not matched to a gene: 1. The CDR3 runs to 15 residues. CDR3 bases: TGTGCCAGCAGCTTAGCGGACAGGGCCCAAGAGACCCAGTACTTC. Translated: CASSLADRAQETQYF. Filled out from reference TRBV11-1 and TRBJ2-5, the complete variable domain reads EAEVAQSPRYKITEKSQAVAFWCDPISGHATLYWYRQILGQGPELLVQFQDESVVDDSQLPKDRFSAERLKGVDSTLKIQPAELGDSAMYLCASSLADRAQETQYFGPGTRLLVL.

The V gene is TRBV18, the J gene TRBJ2-7, with TRBD2 matching 10 bases. Trimming at V came to 2 bases and at J to 2 bases, leaving 3 bases not matched to a gene. Germline CDR1 KGHSH, CDR2 LQKENI. The CDR3 consists of 15 residues. Here the CDR3 reads CASSPSTSGTYEQYF. For the CDR3, the DNA is TGTGCCAGCTCACCATCTACTAGCGGGACCTACGAGCAGTACTTC.

The V call is TRBV19, the J call TRBJ2-2, with 8 bases lining up with TRBD1. Unmatched junction bases numbered 5, after V lost 1 base and J lost 4 bases. The CDR3 has 16 residues. The germline V gene has CDR1 LNHDA and CDR2 SQIVND (reference sequence). The CDR3, as DNA: TGTGCCAGTAGTATAGGGGGGACAGGCTTCACCGGGGAGCTGTTTTTT. Translation: CASSIGGTGFTGELFF.

The J gene is TRBJ2-7, the V gene TRBV28, with D unclear. The V gene's germline CDR1 is MDHEN and CDR2 SYDVKM. Trimming removed 4 bases at V and 4 bases at J, with 5 bases between. The CDR3 has 11 residues. CDR3 coding DNA: TGTGCCAGCAGTTCTAGTTACGAGCAGTACTTC. Residues: CASSSSYEQYF.

The chain joins TRBV19 to TRBJ2-7, with TRBD2 identical over 8 bases. CDR1 and CDR2 (germline): LNHDA, SQIVND (reference sequence). The length of the CDR3 is 13 residues. Trimming at V came to 11 bases and at J to 6 bases, leaving 12 bases not matched to a gene. CDR3 nucleotides: TGTGCCGCCTCGGGACTAGGACATCGCGAGCAGTACTTC. Protein: CAASGLGHREQYF.

V and J are TRBV2 and TRBJ2-7; D not resolved. V lost 6 bases to trimming and J lost 7 bases, with 16 bases between them. This CDR3 region has 13 residues. Germline V gene sequence: CDR1 SNHLY, CDR2 FYNNEI. The CDR3 nucleotides are TGTGCCAGCAGACCCCAATGGTTGCGGGAGCAGTACTTC. It specifies CASRPQWLREQYF.

The chain is built from TRBV25-1 and TRBJ1-1; a weak D match, TRBD1 (5 bases). The CDR3 is 12 amino acids. Per germline, CDR1 MGHDK and CDR2 SYGVNS. Trimming removed 9 bases at V and 3 bases at J, with 11 bases between. CDR3 sequence (DNA): TGTGCCAGTTTCCTGGGGGACACTGAAGCTTTCTTT. It translates to CASFLGDTEAFF. The variable domain in full, with the rest retrieved from reference TRBV25-1 and TRBJ1-1, is EADIYQTPRYLVIGTGKKITLECSQTMGHDKMYWYQQDPGMELHLIHYSYGVNSTEKGDLSSESTVSRIRTEHFPLTLESARPSHTSQYLCASFLGDTEAFFGQGTRLTVV.

The J gene is TRBJ2-7, the V gene TRBV21-1; the table's D call TRBD1 went unverified against the DNA. TRBV21-1 constitutes a pseudogene. The CDR3 sequence is 14 residues long. The CDR3 loop is CASRTGGWSYEQYF. DNA of the CDR3: TGTGCCAGCAGGACAGGGGGCTGGTCCTACGAGCAGTACTTC.

This chain links TRBV4-1 with TRBJ2-1; 10 bases agree with TRBD2. The CDR3 covers 14 residues. The ends lost 7 bases at V and 9 bases at J; junction bases unmatched: 9. Germline V gene data show CDR1 as MGHRA and CDR2 as YSYEKL. This CDR3 reads CASKGSGRAREQFF. In DNA, the CDR3 is TGCGCCAGCAAAGGCAGCGGGAGGGCCCGTGAGCAGTTCTTC.